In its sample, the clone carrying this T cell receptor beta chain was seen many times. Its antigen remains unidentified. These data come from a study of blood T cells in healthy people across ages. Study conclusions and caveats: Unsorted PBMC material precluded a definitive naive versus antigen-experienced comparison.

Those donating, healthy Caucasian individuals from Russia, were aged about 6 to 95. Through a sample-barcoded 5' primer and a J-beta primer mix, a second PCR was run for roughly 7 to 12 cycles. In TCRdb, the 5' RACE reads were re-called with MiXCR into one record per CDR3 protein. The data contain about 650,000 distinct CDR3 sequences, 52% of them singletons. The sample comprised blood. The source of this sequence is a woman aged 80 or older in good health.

Here the CDR3 DNA reads TGTGCCAGCAGTGAACAGCTCACAGATACGCAGTATTTT. It yields the protein CASSEQLTDTQYF. The chain employs TRBV2 and TRBJ2-3; no clear D gene. This CDR3 contains 13 residues. Germline assignment: CDR1 SNHLY and CDR2 FYNNEI. Trimming removed 2 bases at V and 2 bases at J, with 5 bases between.